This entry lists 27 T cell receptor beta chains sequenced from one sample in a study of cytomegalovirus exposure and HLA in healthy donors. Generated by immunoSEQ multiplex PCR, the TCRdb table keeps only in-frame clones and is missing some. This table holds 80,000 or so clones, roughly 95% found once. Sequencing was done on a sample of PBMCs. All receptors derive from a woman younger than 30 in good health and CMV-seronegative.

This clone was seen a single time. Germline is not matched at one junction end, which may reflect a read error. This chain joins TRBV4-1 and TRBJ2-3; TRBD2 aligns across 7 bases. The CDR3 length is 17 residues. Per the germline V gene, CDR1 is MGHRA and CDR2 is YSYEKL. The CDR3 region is CASSEETGTIGTDTQYF. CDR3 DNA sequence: TGCGCCAGCAGCGAAGAAACCGGGACTATCGGCACAGATACGCAGTATTTT.

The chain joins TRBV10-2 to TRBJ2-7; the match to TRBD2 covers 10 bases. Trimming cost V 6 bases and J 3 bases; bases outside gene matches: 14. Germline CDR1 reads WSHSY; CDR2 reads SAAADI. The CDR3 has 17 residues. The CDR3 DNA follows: TGCGCCAGCAGCCAAAGGGGAGCGGGGGGGCTTAGCTACGAGCAGTACTTC. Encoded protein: CASSQRGAGGLSYEQYF.

The CDR3 protein is CATSRDYGTSGNTIYF. CDR3 DNA sequence: TGTGCCACCAGCAGAGATTACGGTACCTCTGGAAACACCATATATTTT. The chain combines TRBV15 with TRBJ1-3; D unresolved. Trimming took off 0 bases at V and 0 bases at J, with 9 bases between the two ends. This CDR3 comprises 16 residues. Germline loops: CDR1 LNHNV, CDR2 YYDKDF (reference sequence).

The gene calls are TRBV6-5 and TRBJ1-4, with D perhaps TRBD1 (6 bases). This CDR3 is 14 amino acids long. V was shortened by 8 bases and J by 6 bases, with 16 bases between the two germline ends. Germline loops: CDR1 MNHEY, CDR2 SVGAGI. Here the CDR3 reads CASSPWGGDEKLFF. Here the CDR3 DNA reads TGTGCCAGCTCCCCCTGGGGGGGCGATGAAAAACTGTTTTTT.

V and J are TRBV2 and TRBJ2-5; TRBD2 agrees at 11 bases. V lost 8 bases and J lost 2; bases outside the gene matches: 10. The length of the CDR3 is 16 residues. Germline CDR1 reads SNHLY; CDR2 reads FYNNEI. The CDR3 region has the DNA TGTGCCAGCTCTAAGGTCCTAGCGGGGGGTCAAGAGACCCAGTACTTC. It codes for CASSKVLAGGQETQYF.

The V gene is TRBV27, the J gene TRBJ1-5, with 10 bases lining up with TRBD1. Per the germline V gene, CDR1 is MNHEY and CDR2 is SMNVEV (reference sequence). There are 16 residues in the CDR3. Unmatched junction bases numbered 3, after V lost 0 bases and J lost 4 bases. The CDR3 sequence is CASSLSSDRGNQPQHF. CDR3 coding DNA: TGTGCCAGCAGTTTATCCTCGGACAGGGGGAATCAGCCCCAGCATTTT.

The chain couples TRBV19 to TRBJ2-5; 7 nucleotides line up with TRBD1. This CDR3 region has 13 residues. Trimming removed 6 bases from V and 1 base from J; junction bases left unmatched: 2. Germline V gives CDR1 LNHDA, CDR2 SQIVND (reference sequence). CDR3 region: CASRGTVQETQYF. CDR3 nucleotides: TGTGCCAGTAGGGGGACAGTCCAAGAGACCCAGTACTTC.

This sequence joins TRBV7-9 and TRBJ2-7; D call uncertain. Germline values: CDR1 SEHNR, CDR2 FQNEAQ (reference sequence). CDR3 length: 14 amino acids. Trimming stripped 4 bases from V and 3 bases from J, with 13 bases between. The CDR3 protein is CASSSSGRHYEQYF. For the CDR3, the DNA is TGTGCCAGCAGCTCCTCGGGTAGGCACTACGAGCAGTACTTC. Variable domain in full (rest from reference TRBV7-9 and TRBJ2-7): DTGVSQNPRHKITKRGQNVTFRCDPISEHNRLYWYRQTLGQGPEFLTYFQNEAQLEKSRLLSDRFSAERPKGSFSTLEIQRTEQGDSAMYLCASSSSGRHYEQYFGPGTRLTVT.

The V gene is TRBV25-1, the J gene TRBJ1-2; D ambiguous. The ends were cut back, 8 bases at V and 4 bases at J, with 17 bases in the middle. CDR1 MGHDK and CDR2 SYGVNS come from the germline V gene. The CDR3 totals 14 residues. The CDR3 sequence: CASSREDPAYGYTF. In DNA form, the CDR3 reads TGTGCCAGCTCAAGGGAGGATCCCGCCTATGGCTACACCTTC.

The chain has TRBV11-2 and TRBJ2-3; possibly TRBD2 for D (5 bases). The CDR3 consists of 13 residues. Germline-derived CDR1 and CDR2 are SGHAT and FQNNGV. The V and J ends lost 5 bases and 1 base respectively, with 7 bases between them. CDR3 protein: CASSLSGTDTQYF. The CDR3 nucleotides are TGTGCCAGCAGCCTTAGCGGCACAGATACGCAGTATTTT.

The DNA for the CDR3 is TGTGCCAGCGGGGGGGCATGGGATACGCAGTATTTT. Amino acids: CASGGAWDTQYF. The genes are TRBV9 and TRBJ2-3; tentative D call: TRBD2 (7 bases). CDR1 and CDR2 from the germline V gene are SGDLS and YYNGEE. Deletions cut 7 bases from V and 6 bases from J, with 12 bases between. This CDR3 is 12 amino acids long.

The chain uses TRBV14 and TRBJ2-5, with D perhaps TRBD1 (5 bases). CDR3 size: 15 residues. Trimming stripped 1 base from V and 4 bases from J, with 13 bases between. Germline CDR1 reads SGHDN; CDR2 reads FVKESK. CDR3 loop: CASSQGGPVRETQYF. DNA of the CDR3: TGTGCCAGCAGCCAAGGGGGCCCGGTTAGAGAGACCCAGTACTTC. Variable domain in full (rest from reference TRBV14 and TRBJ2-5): EAGVTQFPSHSVIEKGQTVTLRCDPISGHDNLYWYRRVMGKEIKFLLHFVKESKQDESGMPNNRFLAERTGGTYSTLKVQPAELEDSGVYFCASSQGGPVRETQYFGPGTRLLVL.

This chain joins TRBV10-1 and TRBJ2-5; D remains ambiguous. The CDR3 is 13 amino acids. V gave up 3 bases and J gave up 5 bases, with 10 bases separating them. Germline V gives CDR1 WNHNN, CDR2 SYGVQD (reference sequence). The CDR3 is CASSDSRRETQYF. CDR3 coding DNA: TGCGCCAGCAGTGACTCTCGCCGGGAGACCCAGTACTTC.

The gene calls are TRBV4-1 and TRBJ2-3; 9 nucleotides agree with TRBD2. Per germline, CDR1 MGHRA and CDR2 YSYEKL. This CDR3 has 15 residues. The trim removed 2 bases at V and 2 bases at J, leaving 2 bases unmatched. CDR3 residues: CASSQLAGNTDTQYF. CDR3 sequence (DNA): TGCGCCAGCAGCCAACTAGCGGGGAACACAGATACGCAGTATTTT.

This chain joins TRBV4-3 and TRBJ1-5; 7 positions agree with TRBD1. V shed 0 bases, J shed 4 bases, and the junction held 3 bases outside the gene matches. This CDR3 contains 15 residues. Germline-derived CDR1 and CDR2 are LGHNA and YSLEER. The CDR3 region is CASSQDTGVNQPQHF. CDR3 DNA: TGCGCCAGCAGCCAAGATACAGGGGTGAATCAGCCCCAGCATTTT.

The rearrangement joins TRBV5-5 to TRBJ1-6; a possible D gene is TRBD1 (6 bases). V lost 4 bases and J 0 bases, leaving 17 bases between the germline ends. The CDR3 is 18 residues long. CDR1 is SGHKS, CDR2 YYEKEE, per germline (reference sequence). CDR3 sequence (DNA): TGTGCCAGCAGCCAGTGGGGGCAGAGGAGCTCCTATAATTCACCCCTCCACTTT. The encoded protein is CASSQWGQRSSYNSPLHF.

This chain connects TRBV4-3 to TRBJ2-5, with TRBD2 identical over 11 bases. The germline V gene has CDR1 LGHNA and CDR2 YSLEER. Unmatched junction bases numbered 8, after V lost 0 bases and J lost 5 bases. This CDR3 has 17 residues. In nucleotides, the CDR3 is TGCGCCAGCAGCCAAGATGGGACTAGCGGAACATCGGAGACCCAGTACTTC. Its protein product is CASSQDGTSGTSETQYF.

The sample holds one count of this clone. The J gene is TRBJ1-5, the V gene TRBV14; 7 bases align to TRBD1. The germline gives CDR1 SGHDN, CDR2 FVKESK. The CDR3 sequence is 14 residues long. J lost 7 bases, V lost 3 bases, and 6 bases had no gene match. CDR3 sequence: CASSQTGPRQPQHF. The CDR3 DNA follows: TGTGCCAGCAGCCAGACAGGGCCCCGGCAGCCCCAGCATTTT.

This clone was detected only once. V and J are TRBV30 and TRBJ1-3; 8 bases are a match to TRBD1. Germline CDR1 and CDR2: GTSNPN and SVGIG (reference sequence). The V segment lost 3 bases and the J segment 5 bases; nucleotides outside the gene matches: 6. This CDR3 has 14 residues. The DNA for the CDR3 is TGTGCCTGGAGGGCCAGGGGGCCGAGAAACACCATATATTTT. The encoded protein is CAWRARGPRNTIYF.

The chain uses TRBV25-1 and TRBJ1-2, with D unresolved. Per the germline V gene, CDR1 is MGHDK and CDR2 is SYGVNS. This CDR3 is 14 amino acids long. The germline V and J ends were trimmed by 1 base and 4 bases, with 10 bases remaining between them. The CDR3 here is CASSESSALYGYTF. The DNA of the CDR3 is TGTGCCAGCAGTGAATCGAGTGCTCTCTATGGCTACACCTTC.

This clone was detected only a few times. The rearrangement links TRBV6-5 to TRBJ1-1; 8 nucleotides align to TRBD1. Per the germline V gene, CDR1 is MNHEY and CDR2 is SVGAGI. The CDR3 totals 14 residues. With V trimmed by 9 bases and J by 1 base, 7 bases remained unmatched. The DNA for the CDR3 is TGTGCCAGTACACTGGACAGGGCGAACACTGAAGCTTTCTTT. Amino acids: CASTLDRANTEAFF.

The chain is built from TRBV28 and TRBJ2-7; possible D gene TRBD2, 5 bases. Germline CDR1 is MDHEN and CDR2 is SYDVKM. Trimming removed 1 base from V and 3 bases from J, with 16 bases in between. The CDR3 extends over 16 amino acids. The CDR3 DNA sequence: TGTGCCAGCAGTTTATTCGCTAGCTTGATACACTACGAGCAGTACTTC. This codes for CASSLFASLIHYEQYF.

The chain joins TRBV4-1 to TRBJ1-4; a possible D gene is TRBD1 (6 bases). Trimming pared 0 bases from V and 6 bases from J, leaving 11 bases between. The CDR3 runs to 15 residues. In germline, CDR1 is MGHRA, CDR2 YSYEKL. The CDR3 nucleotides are TGCGCCAGCAGCCAAGATGTGGGGGCTGATGAAAAACTGTTTTTT. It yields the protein CASSQDVGADEKLFF.

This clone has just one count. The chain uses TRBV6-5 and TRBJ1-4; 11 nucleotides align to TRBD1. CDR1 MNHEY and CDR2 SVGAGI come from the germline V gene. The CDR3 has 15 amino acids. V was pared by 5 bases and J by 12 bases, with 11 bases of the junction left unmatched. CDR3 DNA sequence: TGTGCCAGCAGTCTCCCCGGGACAGGGGGGAACGAACTGTTTTTT. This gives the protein CASSLPGTGGNELFF.

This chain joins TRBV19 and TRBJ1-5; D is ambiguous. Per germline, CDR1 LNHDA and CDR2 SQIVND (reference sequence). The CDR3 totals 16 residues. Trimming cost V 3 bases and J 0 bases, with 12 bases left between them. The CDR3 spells CASSIVGGNSNQPQHF. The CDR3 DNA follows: TGTGCCAGTAGTATCGTTGGAGGAAATAGCAATCAGCCCCAGCATTTT.

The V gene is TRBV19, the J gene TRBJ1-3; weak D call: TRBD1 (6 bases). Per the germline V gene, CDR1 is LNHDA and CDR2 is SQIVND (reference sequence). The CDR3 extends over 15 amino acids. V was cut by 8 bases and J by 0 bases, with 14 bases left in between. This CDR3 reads CASRPTGSSGNTIYF. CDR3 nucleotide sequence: TGTGCCAGTCGCCCGACAGGCAGCTCTGGAAACACCATATATTTT.

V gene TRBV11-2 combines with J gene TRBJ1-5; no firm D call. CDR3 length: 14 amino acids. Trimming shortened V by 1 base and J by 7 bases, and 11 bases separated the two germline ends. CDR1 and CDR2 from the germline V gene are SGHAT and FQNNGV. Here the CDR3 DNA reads TGTGCCAGCAGCTTAGGTACGGGCGGGCAGCCCCAGCATTTT. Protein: CASSLGTGGQPQHF.